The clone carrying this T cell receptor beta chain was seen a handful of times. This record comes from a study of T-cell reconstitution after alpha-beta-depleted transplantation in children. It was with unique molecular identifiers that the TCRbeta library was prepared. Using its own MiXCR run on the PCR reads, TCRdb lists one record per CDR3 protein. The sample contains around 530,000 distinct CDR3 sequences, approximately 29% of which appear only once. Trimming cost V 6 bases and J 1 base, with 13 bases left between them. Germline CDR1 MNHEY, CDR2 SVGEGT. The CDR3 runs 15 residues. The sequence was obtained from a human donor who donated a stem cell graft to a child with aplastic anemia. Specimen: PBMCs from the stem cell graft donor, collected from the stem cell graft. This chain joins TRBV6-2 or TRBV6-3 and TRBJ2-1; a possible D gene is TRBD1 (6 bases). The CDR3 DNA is TGTGCCAGCAGACTCCACAGGGATTCCTACAATGAGCAGTTCTTC. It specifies CASRLHRDSYNEQFF.